The 8 T cell receptor beta chains presented below share a single source sample, sequenced in a study of a mutant IDH1 vaccine in newly diagnosed glioma. This table comes from immunoSEQ multiplex PCR, and its TCRdb copy is limited to in-frame clones, with some not included. The sample shows about 53,000 clones, approximately 78% of them seen only once. These receptors have no identified antigens. Sample time point: week 23, last vaccination. The vaccine gave 300 ug of a 20-mer mutant IDH1 peptide subcutaneously per dose. The sequencing used PBMCs, collected from a glioma patient whose treatment included an IDH1 peptide vaccine. The source of these receptors is a woman in her forties with glioma. Some clones in this sample may be carry-over from other donors' samples.

Only a few counts were recorded for this clone. The chain has TRBV5-6 and TRBJ1-1, with D unresolved. The V end lost 0 bases, the J end lost 0 bases, and 9 bases lay between the germline ends. There are 15 residues in the CDR3. From germline, CDR1 is SGHDT and CDR2 YYEEEE. CDR3 DNA: TGTGCCAGCAGCTTGGAGGCAGAATTGAACACTGAAGCTTTCTTT. Protein product: CASSLEAELNTEAFF.

The chain recombines TRBV29-1 with TRBJ1-2, with TRBD1 as a possible D gene (5 bases). The CDR3 consists of 11 residues. Trimming stripped 7 bases from V and 6 bases from J, with 12 bases between. The germline V gene has CDR1 SQVTM and CDR2 ANQGSEA. In DNA form, the CDR3 reads TGCAGCGCCCATGGGGGAAATGGCTACACCTTC. Residues: CSAHGGNGYTF.

CDR3 in amino acids: CASSETAGTGANVLTF. The DNA for the CDR3 is TGTGCCAGCAGTGAAACGGCGGGGACTGGGGCCAACGTCCTGACTTTC. V is TRBV6-1 and J is TRBJ2-6, with D possibly TRBD2 on 6 matching bases. The CDR3 consists of 16 residues. CDR1 MNHNS and CDR2 SASEGT come from the germline V gene. V was trimmed by 2 bases and J by 2 bases, leaving 10 bases between them.

CDR3 protein: CASSPRQGHGYTF. The CDR3 DNA reads as TGTGCCAGCAGTCCCCGACAGGGACATGGCTACACCTTC. The chain combines TRBV27 with TRBJ1-2, with 7 bases matching TRBD1. CDR1 and CDR2 from the germline V gene are MNHEY and SMNVEV (reference sequence). This CDR3 spans 13 amino acids. The J segment lost 6 bases and the V segment lost 5 bases, leaving 6 bases of the junction unmatched.

The CDR3 nucleotides are TGTGCCAGCAGCTTGAGCGGAGCGTCGGGACCCGGGGAGCTGTTTTTT. Translation: CASSLSGASGPGELFF. The chain links TRBV7-9 to TRBJ2-2; TRBD1 or TRBD2 may be the D gene (5 bases each). V shed 3 bases and J shed 6 bases, with 17 bases lying between them. Per germline, CDR1 SEHNR and CDR2 FQNEAQ (reference sequence). The CDR3 is made up of 16 amino acids.

This chain links TRBV7-9 with TRBJ1-5, with D unresolved. The germline CDR1 and CDR2 sequences are SEHNR and FQNEAQ (reference sequence). Deletions cut 0 bases from V and 6 bases from J, with 9 bases between. The CDR3 spans 14 residues. The CDR3 region is CASSLAGEGQPQHF. CDR3 DNA: TGTGCCAGCAGCTTAGCCGGGGAGGGTCAGCCCCAGCATTTT.

The chain couples TRBV12-5 to TRBJ2-7; D may be TRBD1 (6 bases). This CDR3 spans 15 amino acids. With 8 bases removed from V and 2 bases from J, the gap between germline ends came to 19 bases. Germline V gives CDR1 LGHNT, CDR2 FRNRAP. CDR3 in amino acids: CASRPQGWATYEQYF. CDR3 nucleotide sequence: TGTGCTAGTAGACCACAGGGATGGGCCACCTACGAGCAGTACTTC.

Here the CDR3 DNA reads TGTGCCAGCAGCTCGAGATTCGGAGGGGGCACAGATACGCAGTATTTT. Translated, it gives CASSSRFGGGTDTQYF. V is TRBV5-4 and J is TRBJ2-3; D perhaps matches TRBD2 (6 bases). Germline lookup yields CDR1 SGHNT and CDR2 YYREEE (reference sequence). The length of the CDR3 is 16 residues. Trimming shortened V by 3 bases and J by 1 base, and 15 bases separated the two germline ends.